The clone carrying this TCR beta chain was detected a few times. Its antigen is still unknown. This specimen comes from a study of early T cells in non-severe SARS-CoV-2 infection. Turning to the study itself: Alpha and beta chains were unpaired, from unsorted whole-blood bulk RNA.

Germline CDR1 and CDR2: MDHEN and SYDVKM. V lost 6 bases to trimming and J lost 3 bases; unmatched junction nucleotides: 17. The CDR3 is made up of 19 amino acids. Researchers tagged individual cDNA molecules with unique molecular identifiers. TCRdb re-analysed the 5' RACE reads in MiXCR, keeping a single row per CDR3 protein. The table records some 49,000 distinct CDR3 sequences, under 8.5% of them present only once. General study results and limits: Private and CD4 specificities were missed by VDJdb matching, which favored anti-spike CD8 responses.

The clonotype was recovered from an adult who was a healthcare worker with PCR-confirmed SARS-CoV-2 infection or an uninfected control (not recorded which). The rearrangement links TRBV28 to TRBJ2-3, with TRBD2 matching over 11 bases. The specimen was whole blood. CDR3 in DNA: TGTGCCAGCAGCCAAAAATCCTACAGACTAGCGGGACTAACAGATACGCAGTATTTT. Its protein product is CASSQKSYRLAGLTDTQYF.